These 10 T cell receptor beta chains were all obtained from the same sample, sequenced in a study of neurological immune-mediated disorders. The time point was: longitudinal time-point 1 (baseline). TCRdb re-derived calls from the 5' RACE reads in MiXCR, one entry per CDR3 protein. This table has about 49,000 distinct CDR3 sequences, over 8% appearing once. Source material: PBMCs. The receptors shown here come from a woman aged 40 to 50 in good health.

Ten or more counts support this clonotype. V gene TRBV7-2 combines with J gene TRBJ2-5; D not certain. The length of the CDR3 is 14 residues. Looked up from germline, CDR1 is SGHTA and CDR2 is FQGNSA. Trimming removed 4 bases at V and 1 base at J, with 10 bases between. The CDR3 loop reads CASSSRRSQETQYF. Written as DNA, the CDR3 is TGTGCCAGCAGCTCGAGACGCAGCCAAGAGACCCAGTACTTC.

This clonotype was seen repeatedly, ten times or more. The chain has TRBV3-1 and TRBJ1-1; TRBD1 agrees at 9 bases. Per germline, CDR1 LGHDT and CDR2 YNNKEL (reference sequence). The V segment lost 0 bases and the J segment 5 bases; nucleotides outside the gene matches: 13. The length of the CDR3 is 18 residues. DNA for the CDR3: TGTGCCAGCAGCCAAGATTTTGACACAGGGGGCGTGAGGACTGAAGCTTTCTTT. Protein: CASSQDFDTGGVRTEAFF.

This clonotype occurred many times. V and J are TRBV14 and TRBJ1-3; no definite D call. The V gene lost 3 bases and the J gene lost 8 bases, with 17 bases spanning the gap. The CDR3 has 15 residues. The germline CDR1 and CDR2 sequences are SGHDN and FVKESK. The CDR3 DNA follows: TGTGCCAGCAGCCACCGCTTATGGGTCGGGGACACCATATATTTT. Its translation is CASSHRLWVGDTIYF.

In its sample, this clonotype was seen many times. V gene TRBV7-9 combines with J gene TRBJ1-1; TRBD1 agrees at 7 bases. The CDR3 is made up of 14 amino acids. The trim removed 5 bases at V and 11 bases at J, leaving 14 bases unmatched. Germline V lookup: CDR1 SEHNR, CDR2 FQNEAQ (reference sequence). CDR3 residues: CASSVEGAALAAFF. Here the CDR3 DNA reads TGTGCCAGCAGCGTAGAGGGGGCGGCCCTAGCGGCTTTCTTT.

This clonotype came up many times. The V gene is TRBV5-1, the J gene TRBJ2-3; D unclear. Trimming removed 0 bases at V and 5 bases at J, with 7 bases between. In germline, CDR1 is SGHRS, CDR2 YFSETQ. The CDR3 is made up of 13 amino acids. CDR3 bases: TGCGCCAGCAGCTTGGTTTTAAAAGATACGCAGTATTTT. Its protein is CASSLVLKDTQYF.

This clonotype has a count of ten or more. This chain links TRBV29-1 with TRBJ2-6; D assignment may be TRBD1 or TRBD2 (5 bases each). CDR1 SQVTM and CDR2 ANQGSEA come from the germline V gene. The V end was cut by 4 bases, the J end by 2 bases, with 12 bases between. The CDR3 covers 15 residues. This CDR3 reads CSVGGAGTGANVLTF. In DNA, the CDR3 is TGCAGCGTTGGAGGGGCAGGGACTGGGGCCAACGTCCTGACTTTC.

This clonotype was detected a few times. The V and J genes are TRBV20-1 and TRBJ2-7; D is undetermined. CDR1 is DFQATT, CDR2 SNEGSKA, per germline (reference sequence). Trimming shortened V by 0 bases and J by 1 base, and 13 bases separated the two germline ends. The CDR3 runs to 15 residues. For the CDR3, the DNA is TGCAGTGCTAGAGATCTCGATGCACCGTCCTACGAGCAGTACTTC. Translated, it gives CSARDLDAPSYEQYF.

This clonotype came up many times. The J gene is TRBJ2-2, the V gene TRBV24-1; D is unclear. V dropped 3 bases and J dropped 6 bases, with 7 bases sitting between them. Germline V gene sequence: CDR1 KGHDR, CDR2 SFDVKD. The CDR3 has 13 residues. CDR3 protein: CATSDGHAGELFF. In DNA, the CDR3 is TGTGCCACCAGTGATGGGCACGCCGGGGAGCTGTTTTTT.

In regard to this clonotype: One end of the junction does not line up with germline, which may come from a read error. The V and J genes are TRBV5-5 and TRBJ2-2; D is unclear. Looked up from germline, CDR1 is SGHKS and CDR2 is YYEKEE (reference sequence). CDR3 size: 14 residues. The CDR3 spells CASSLGQWTEELFF. CDR3 sequence (DNA): TGTGCCAGCAGCTTGGGTCAATGGACCGAGGAGCTGTTTTTT. The variable domain in full, completed from reference TRBV5-5 and TRBJ2-2, reads DAGVTQSPTHLIKTRGQQVTLRCSPISGHKSVSWYQQVLGQGPQFIFQYYEKEERGRGNFPDRFSARQFPNYSSELNVNALLLGDSALYLCASSLGQWTEELFFGEGSRLTVL.

This clonotype was seen repeatedly, ten times or more. CDR3 region: CASTASSYNEQFF. The CDR3 DNA follows: TGTGCCAGCACGGCAAGCTCCTACAATGAGCAGTTCTTC. The gene calls are TRBV6-5 and TRBJ2-1; D gene uncertain. This CDR3 has 13 amino acids. The germline V and J ends were trimmed by 7 bases and 0 bases, with 7 bases remaining between them. From germline, CDR1 is MNHEY and CDR2 SVGAGI.